These 23 T cell receptor beta chains were sequenced from one sample in a study of blood T cell repertoires in COVID-19. Data came from immunoSEQ multiplex PCR; TCRdb stores just in-frame clones and leaves some out. The sample contains around 190,000 clones, roughly 80% of which appear only once. Sequenced input: PBMCs or T cells enriched from blood (not recorded which). The receptors come from a woman in her 30s who had recovered from COVID-19.

This chain uses TRBV7-2 with TRBJ2-3; no clear D. Between the trimmed V and J ends, which lost 10 bases and 2 bases, there was a span of 16 bases. The length of the CDR3 is 14 residues. Germline V gene sequence: CDR1 SGHTA, CDR2 FQGNSA. CDR3 in amino acids: CATSIRSLTDTQYF. The CDR3 DNA is TGTGCCACCTCCATTAGGAGCCTCACAGATACGCAGTATTTT.

The chain joins TRBV13 to TRBJ1-6; TRBD1 matches at 7 bases. Germline CDR1 is PRHDT and CDR2 is FYEKMQ (reference sequence). V was pared by 6 bases and J by 7 bases, with 6 bases of the junction left unmatched. CDR3 length: 14 residues. This chain's CDR3 is CASRPGQRNSPLHF. The CDR3 DNA is TGTGCCAGCAGGCCGGGACAGAGAAATTCACCCCTCCACTTT.

This sequence joins TRBV10-1 and TRBJ2-3, with TRBD2 identical over 7 bases. This CDR3 has 14 residues. With 5 bases clipped from V and 3 bases from J, the junction kept 5 bases outside the gene matches. Germline lookup yields CDR1 WNHNN and CDR2 SYGVQD (reference sequence). The CDR3 here is CASSPSGDTDTQYF. The CDR3 DNA reads as TGCGCCAGCAGTCCCAGCGGGGATACAGATACGCAGTATTTT.

The table lists this clone with a few counts. The chain combines TRBV6-6 with TRBJ1-2; the match to TRBD1 covers 7 bases. The CDR3 is made up of 14 amino acids. Germline CDR1 is MNHNY and CDR2 is SVGAGI (reference sequence). V dropped 7 bases and J dropped 3; count of bases not matched to a gene: 8. CDR3 residues: CASTDRESDYGYTF. The CDR3 region has the DNA TGTGCCAGCACCGACAGGGAGTCGGACTATGGCTACACCTTC.

In this sample, this clone turned up a few times. This chain uses TRBV12-5 with TRBJ2-2; 7 nucleotides match TRBD1. The germline CDR1 and CDR2 sequences are LGHNT and FRNRAP. Trimming at V came to 6 bases and at J to 1 base, leaving 2 bases not matched to a gene. The CDR3 totals 14 residues. The CDR3 DNA follows: TGTGCTAGTGGACGGGACAGGAACACCGGGGAGCTGTTTTTT. Protein product: CASGRDRNTGELFF.

The chain combines TRBV3-1 (or the pseudogene TRBV3-2) with TRBJ2-5; 13 nucleotides agree with TRBD2. The V and J ends lost 4 bases and 3 bases, in that order; junction bases with no gene match: 2. The CDR3 has 15 residues. The germline V gene encodes CDR1 LGHDT and CDR2 YNNKEL (reference sequence). The CDR3 here is CASSRLAGGEETQYF. The DNA of the CDR3 is TGTGCCAGCAGCCGACTAGCGGGGGGCGAAGAGACCCAGTACTTC.

The V gene is TRBV2, the J gene TRBJ2-1; D call uncertain. This CDR3 is built from 11 residues. V lost 5 bases, J lost 9 bases, and 8 bases lay in between. Germline-derived CDR1 and CDR2 are SNHLY and FYNNEI. The CDR3 is CASSQVPEQFF. CDR3 DNA sequence: TGTGCCAGCAGTCAGGTACCTGAGCAGTTCTTC.

The rearrangement uses TRBV19 and TRBJ1-2; the D gene is possibly TRBD1 (5 bases). In germline, CDR1 is LNHDA, CDR2 SQIVND (reference sequence). This CDR3 has 15 amino acids. Trimming removed 8 bases at V and 8 bases at J, with 24 bases between. Written as DNA, the CDR3 is TGTGCCAGTGATTTTGGTAGGGGAGGATACGAGGGCTACACCTTC. Protein product: CASDFGRGGYEGYTF.

This chain joins TRBV2 and TRBJ2-5; D may be TRBD2 (5 bases). The CDR3 sequence is 17 residues long. Germline V CDR1 and CDR2: SNHLY, FYNNEI. Trimming left V 7 bases short and J 4 bases short, with 25 bases between. The CDR3 reads CASTLGLSALIGETQYF. The CDR3 nucleotides are TGTGCCAGCACTCTCGGACTCTCCGCCCTAATCGGAGAGACCCAGTACTTC.

This clone showed up just once. The chain carries TRBV12-3 or TRBV12-4 and TRBJ2-7; 7 nucleotides line up with TRBD1. J lost 4 bases, V lost 9 bases, and 6 bases had no gene match. The CDR3 covers 12 residues. The CDR3 here is CASQGQNYEQYF. The CDR3 DNA reads as TGTGCCAGTCAGGGACAGAATTACGAGCAGTACTTC.

This chain joins TRBV20-1 and TRBJ1-2; no clear D. V lost 3 bases and J lost 5, with 16 bases in between. The CDR3 extends over 14 amino acids. The germline CDR1 and CDR2 sequences are DFQATT and SNEGSKA (reference sequence). The chain's CDR3 is CSASPGGTLYGYTF. CDR3 in DNA: TGCAGTGCTAGTCCCGGAGGCACCCTATATGGCTACACCTTC.

This clone was recorded only once. V usage is TRBV19 and J usage is TRBJ1-1, with a tentative D call TRBD1 (5 bases). Germline CDR1 LNHDA, CDR2 SQIVND (reference sequence). This CDR3 spans 14 amino acids. V lost 2 bases and J lost 4, with 11 bases in between. The CDR3 sequence: CASSILQGGTEAFF. The CDR3 nucleotides are TGTGCCAGTAGTATACTCCAGGGAGGCACTGAAGCTTTCTTT.

The V gene is TRBV5-1, the J gene TRBJ1-1; D is perhaps TRBD1 (6 bases). Germline assignment: CDR1 SGHRS and CDR2 YFSETQ. Trimming stripped 3 bases from V and 0 bases from J, with 12 bases between. This CDR3 has 15 amino acids. CDR3 coding DNA: TGCGCCAGCAGCTACTCCGGGACACTGAACACTGAAGCTTTCTTT. Its translation: CASSYSGTLNTEAFF. Full variable domain (outside the CDR3, taken from reference TRBV5-1 and TRBJ1-1): KAGVTQTPRYLIKTRGQQVTLSCSPISGHRSVSWYQQTPGQGLQFLFEYFSETQRNKGNFPGRFSGRQFSNSRSEMNVSTLELGDSALYLCASSYSGTLNTEAFFGQGTRLTVV.

Written as DNA, the CDR3 is TGTGCCAGCAGGGGACAGGGGGGGTCCTACGAGCAGTACGTC. Its translation is CASRGQGGSYEQYV. The genes are TRBV6-8 and TRBJ2-7, with 11 bases aligning to TRBD1. CDR3 length: 14 residues. Germline V lookup: CDR1 MNHGY, CDR2 SAAAGT. After removal of 6 bases from V and 1 base from J, the junction contained 2 bases not matched to a gene.

The genes are TRBV24-1 and TRBJ1-2, with unresolved D. Trimming took 5 bases from V and 6 from J, leaving 21 bases between them. CDR1 is KGHDR and CDR2 is SFDVKD in the germline V gene. The CDR3 length is 16 residues. The CDR3 protein is CATSVLVPGCCDGYTF. The DNA for the CDR3 is TGTGCCACCAGTGTCTTAGTGCCAGGTTGCTGTGATGGCTACACCTTC.

The chain uses TRBV5-5 and TRBJ1-1; D is unclear. Germline values: CDR1 SGHKS, CDR2 YYEKEE (reference sequence). The CDR3 loop spans 13 amino acids. The V and J ends lost 4 bases and 10 bases respectively, with 17 bases between them. The CDR3 DNA reads TGTGCCAGCAGCCTACAGCCTGGACTCGTAGCTTTCTTT. It translates to CASSLQPGLVAFF.

V and J are TRBV24-1 and TRBJ1-2; TRBD1 matches 12 bases. The CDR3 runs to 16 residues. Germline CDR1 and CDR2: KGHDR and SFDVKD. Trimming at V came to 5 bases and at J to 1 base, leaving 4 bases not matched to a gene. CDR3 coding DNA: TGTGCCACCAGTGGGGACAGGGGGCTGGGTAACTATGGCTACACCTTC. It codes for CATSGDRGLGNYGYTF.

The chain joins TRBV7-9 to TRBJ1-3; 7 nucleotides match TRBD1. The V gene's germline CDR1 is SEHNR and CDR2 FQNEAQ (reference sequence). The CDR3 is 15 amino acids. Trimming took 5 bases from V and 0 from J; bases not matched to a gene: 4. CDR3 sequence: CASSQQGTSGNTIYF. The CDR3 bases are TGTGCCAGCAGCCAACAGGGGACCTCTGGAAACACCATATATTTT.

V and J are TRBV28 and TRBJ1-5; possibly TRBD1 for D (5 bases). The CDR3 totals 16 residues. Germline V gives CDR1 MDHEN, CDR2 SYDVKM. Trimming cost V 2 bases and J 0 bases, with 11 bases left between them. This CDR3 reads CASSLVSGGSNQPQHF. The CDR3 nucleotides read TGTGCCAGCAGTTTAGTTTCCGGGGGTAGCAATCAGCCCCAGCATTTT.

This clone is a singleton in its sample. The chain links TRBV7-3 to TRBJ1-2; TRBD1 matches 7 bases. The V segment lost 5 bases and the J segment 6 bases; nucleotides outside the gene matches: 6. Germline V gives CDR1 SGHTA, CDR2 FQGTGA. The CDR3 spans 13 residues. For the CDR3, the DNA is TGTGCCAGCAGCAAAGGGGGCGCAAATGGCTACACCTTC. It codes for CASSKGGANGYTF. Full variable domain (missing parts from reference TRBV7-3 and TRBJ1-2): GAGVSQTPSNKVTEKGKYVELRCDPISGHTALYWYRQSLGQGPEFLIYFQGTGAADDSGLPNDRFFAVRPEGSVSTLKIQRTERGDSAVYLCASSKGGANGYTFGSGTRLTVV.

The rearrangement joins TRBV11-3 to TRBJ2-1; D gene unclear. Germline values: CDR1 SGHNT, CDR2 YENEEA. The CDR3 spans 12 residues. The V end was cut by 2 bases, the J end by 9 bases, with 8 bases between. CDR3 in amino acids: CASSLIHSEQFF. The CDR3 DNA reads as TGTGCCAGCAGCTTAATCCACTCTGAGCAGTTCTTC.

The V gene is TRBV6-5, the J gene TRBJ2-3, with 8 nucleotides matching TRBD2. J gave up 6 bases and V 5 bases, and 7 bases lay outside the gene matches. The germline V gene encodes CDR1 MNHEY and CDR2 SVGAGI. This CDR3 is 14 amino acids long. The CDR3 region is CASSTGLAADTQYF. The CDR3 nucleotides read TGTGCCAGCAGTACCGGACTAGCAGCTGATACGCAGTATTTT.

This chain links TRBV18 with TRBJ1-1, with D possibly matching TRBD1 (5 bases). This CDR3 is built from 15 residues. Germline loops: CDR1 KGHSH, CDR2 LQKENI. The ends were cut back, 4 bases at V and 4 bases at J, with 16 bases in the middle. The CDR3 coding sequence is TGTGCCAGCTCACAGCCCCCGCAGGGTAGCACTGAAGCTTTCTTT. Translation gives CASSQPPQGSTEAFF.